Following are 13 T cell receptor beta chains from one sample sequenced in a study of somatic mutations in cytotoxic T cells in rheumatoid arthritis. Profiled with immunoSEQ multiplex PCR; TCRdb holds only in-frame clones, not every one. Among fewer than 20,000 clones listed, about four fifths were seen once. Sample: CD8+ T cells sorted from blood. Every receptor here comes from an adult with rheumatoid arthritis.

This clone was seen more than once but under ten times. V gene TRBV4-1 combines with J gene TRBJ1-1; possible D gene TRBD1, 5 bases. Germline lookup yields CDR1 MGHRA and CDR2 YSYEKL. V lost 0 bases and J lost 4, with 9 bases in between. This CDR3 is built from 14 residues. CDR3 nucleotides: TGCGCCAGCAGCCAAGATCCAGGGCCCACTGAAGCTTTCTTT. Protein product: CASSQDPGPTEAFF.

The rearrangement joins TRBV10-3 to TRBJ1-1, with unresolved D. Germline V CDR1 and CDR2: ENHRY, SYGVKD. This CDR3 spans 12 amino acids. V lost 0 bases and J lost 5, with 4 bases in between. The CDR3: CAISESFTEAFF. The CDR3 nucleotides are TGTGCCATCAGTGAGTCGTTTACTGAAGCTTTCTTT.

The J gene is TRBJ2-7, the V gene TRBV5-6; a possible D gene is TRBD2 (5 bases). CDR1 is SGHDT and CDR2 is YYEEEE in the germline V gene. The ends were cut back, 2 bases at V and 5 bases at J, with 8 bases in the middle. This CDR3 has 12 amino acids. The CDR3 coding sequence is TGTGCCAGCAGCTTAGGGAGCCACGAGCAGTACTTC. The encoded protein is CASSLGSHEQYF.

The chain is built from TRBV5-6 and TRBJ2-3; D uncertain. CDR1 is SGHDT and CDR2 is YYEEEE in the germline V gene. This CDR3 is 16 amino acids long. V lost 3 bases to trimming and J lost 2 bases, with 16 bases between them. This CDR3 reads CASSSLFLTDTDTQYF. In DNA, the CDR3 is TGTGCCAGCAGCTCCCTGTTTCTTACAGACACAGATACGCAGTATTTT.

The chain employs TRBV9 and TRBJ2-3, with no clear D. Germline V CDR1 and CDR2: SGDLS, YYNGEE. Trimming left V 0 bases short and J 3 bases short, with 11 bases between. The CDR3 contains 15 residues. The CDR3 sequence: CASSVGGQPTDTQYF. CDR3 DNA: TGTGCCAGCAGCGTAGGTGGTCAGCCAACAGATACGCAGTATTTT.

The chain combines TRBV6-5 with TRBJ1-1; no reliable D call. The CDR3 contains 13 residues. Germline V gives CDR1 MNHEY, CDR2 SVGAGI. The V end lost 7 bases, the J end lost 0 bases, and 9 bases lay between the germline ends. CDR3 sequence: CASMLTLNTEAFF. The CDR3 DNA is TGTGCCAGCATGCTAACCTTGAACACTGAAGCTTTCTTT.

This clone has a handful of counts. The rearrangement uses TRBV7-9 and TRBJ2-7; D not certain. Germline assignment: CDR1 SEHNR and CDR2 FQNEAQ (reference sequence). The CDR3 consists of 13 residues. V was cut by 1 base and J by 5 bases, with 9 bases left in between. CDR3 amino acids: CASSLVSTNEQYF. CDR3 bases: TGTGCCAGCAGCTTAGTATCGACGAACGAGCAGTACTTC.

This sequence joins TRBV18 and TRBJ2-3; 11 bases line up with TRBD1. The germline CDR1 and CDR2 sequences are KGHSH and LQKENI. With V trimmed by 1 base and J by 0 bases, 6 bases remained unmatched. The CDR3 covers 18 residues. CDR3 amino acids: CASSPLGQGAFSTDTQYF. CDR3 nucleotide sequence: TGTGCCAGCTCACCACTCGGACAGGGGGCTTTTAGCACAGATACGCAGTATTTT.

This clone has only a few counts. The chain combines TRBV11-2 with TRBJ2-2, with 13 bases that match TRBD2. Germline CDR1 and CDR2: SGHAT and FQNNGV. The CDR3 has 14 residues. Unmatched junction bases numbered 5, after V lost 1 base and J lost 15 bases. The CDR3 spells CASSLGTSGSVLFF. CDR3 DNA sequence: TGTGCCAGCAGCTTAGGGACTAGCGGGAGTGTTTTGTTTTTT.

The chain uses TRBV6-5 and TRBJ2-7; 9 bases match TRBD1. Germline V gives CDR1 MNHEY, CDR2 SVGAGI. This CDR3 is 14 amino acids long. V lost 8 bases and J lost 4; bases outside the gene matches: 9. The CDR3 sequence is CASGSRDRAYEQYF. The CDR3, as DNA: TGTGCCAGCGGATCCCGGGACAGGGCTTACGAGCAGTACTTC.

This clone was counted once. The J gene is TRBJ1-2, the V gene TRBV27; D is unclear. CDR1 and CDR2 from the germline V gene are MNHEY and SMNVEV (reference sequence). Trimming left V 5 bases short and J 13 bases short, with 17 bases between. The CDR3 contains 12 residues. This CDR3 is CASSLPGLGLTF. CDR3 nucleotides: TGTGCCAGCAGTCTACCGGGCCTCGGACTCACCTTC.

The chain links TRBV6-1 to TRBJ2-1, with a possible D match to TRBD1 (6 bases). CDR1 and CDR2 from the germline V gene are MNHNS and SASEGT. The V gene lost 10 bases and the J gene lost 3 bases, with 13 bases spanning the gap. The CDR3 is 13 residues long. The DNA for the CDR3 is TGTGCCACCGAACAGGGATTCTACAATGAGCAGTTCTTC. It is translated as CATEQGFYNEQFF.

CDR3 sequence reads: CASSPTLQVGYTF. The CDR3, as DNA: TGTGCCAGCAGCCCTACTCTCCAAGTGGGCTACACCTTC. The chain is built from TRBV11-3 and TRBJ1-2, with D unresolved. Trimming took 5 bases from V and 8 from J, leaving 15 bases between them. The CDR3 is 13 amino acids. Germline assignment: CDR1 SGHNT and CDR2 YENEEA.